This T cell receptor beta chain was profiled in a study of blood T cell repertoires in COVID-19. Study-wide background: COVID-19 samples from acute and convalescent phases originated in the United States, Italy and Spain. T cells, B-cell-depleted T cells, or PBMCs supplied cDNA or gDNA.

The CDR3 runs 17 residues. V lost 3 bases and J lost 5, with 19 bases in between. CDR1 and CDR2 (germline): ENHRY, SYGVKD. How the authors handled the data: Estimates of nucleated cell counts were drawn from the amplification of reference gene primers. Repertoires were generated with immunoSEQ multiplex PCR, while TCRdb's copy carries only in-frame clones and drops some. V, J and clone size derive from that table, while D and trimming were established from the DNA sequence. The data contain more than 200,000 clones, approximately 91% of them singletons. The chain uses TRBV10-3 and TRBJ2-2; D is perhaps TRBD2 (6 bases). The receptor was isolated from a woman aged 55-70 years with acute or convalescent COVID-19. Sequencing was carried out using peripheral blood. The CDR3 loop reads CAISDGRRGSRTGELFF. The CDR3 DNA follows: TGTGCCATCAGTGACGGCCGGCGGGGAAGTCGAACCGGGGAGCTGTTTTTT.